This paragraph covers one T cell receptor beta chain sequence. Antigen specificity is unknown. This sample stems from a study of shared clonotypes between healthy human individuals. Study findings and constraints: Unshared clonotypes carried lower generation probabilities than those common to all four donors.

Sequencing used immunoSEQ multiplex PCR; TCRdb keeps in-frame clones, though not all of them. This sample has around 2,000,000 clones, with roughly 94% found just once. Germline loops: CDR1 MNHEY, CDR2 SVGAGI. CDR3 size: 16 residues. Trimming left V 0 bases short and J 4 bases short, with 15 bases between. The clonotype comes from a young man in good health. The sample consisted of naive CD4+ T cells sorted from blood. The subset was: CD45RA+ positively selected. This chain links TRBV6-5 with TRBJ1-2; D might be TRBD1 (5 bases). The CDR3 DNA is TGTGCCAGCAGTTACTCTTGGACCTACGGGGGCTATGGCTACACCTTC. As protein: CASSYSWTYGGYGYTF.